This T cell receptor (beta chain) was captured in a study of cytomegalovirus exposure and HLA in healthy donors. Overall study findings and caveats: The listing of approximately 160 TCR beta chains classed them as cytomegalovirus-associated. Further analysis was carried out later, and it showed several of the most significant clusters appearing linked to common viral pathogens. A later look showed TCR association rates differing by HLA locus, highest for DRB1 and lowest for HLA-C.

Per germline, CDR1 DFQATT and CDR2 SNEGSKA (reference sequence). The CDR3 totals 11 residues. The germline V and J ends were trimmed by 3 bases and 5 bases, with 8 bases remaining between them. Concerning this clone: Antigen unknown.

PCR amplification relied on 60 Vbeta primers (plus 13 Jbeta primers). Clones were read by immunoSEQ multiplex PCR, and TCRdb kept only the in-frame ones, dropping some. Its listing shows approximately 150,000 clones. The genes are TRBV20-1 and TRBJ2-7, with D tentatively TRBD1 (5 bases). This receptor was taken from a male donor in good health and CMV-seronegative. The specimen was PBMCs. The CDR3 is CSARARDEQYF. CDR3 bases: TGCAGTGCTAGGGCCAGGGACGAGCAGTACTTC.